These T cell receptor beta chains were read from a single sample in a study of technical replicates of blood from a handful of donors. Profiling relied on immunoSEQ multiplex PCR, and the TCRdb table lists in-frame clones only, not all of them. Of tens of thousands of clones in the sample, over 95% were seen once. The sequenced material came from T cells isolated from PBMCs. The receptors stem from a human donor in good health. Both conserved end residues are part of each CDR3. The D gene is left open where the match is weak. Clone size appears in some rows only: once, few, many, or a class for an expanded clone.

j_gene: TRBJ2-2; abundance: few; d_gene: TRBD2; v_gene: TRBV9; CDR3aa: CASSVVSLAGTGELFF; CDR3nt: TGTGCCAGCAGCGTAGTAAGTCTAGCGGGGACCGGGGAGCTGTTTTTT
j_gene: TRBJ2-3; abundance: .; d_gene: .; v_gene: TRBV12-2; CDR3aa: CASRHSPGHTQYF; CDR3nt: TGTGCAAGTCGCCACTCCCCCGGTCATACGCAGTATTTT
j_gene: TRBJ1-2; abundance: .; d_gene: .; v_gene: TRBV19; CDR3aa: CASSIGVITYGYTF; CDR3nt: TGTGCCAGTAGTATCGGGGTTATTACCTATGGCTACACCTTC
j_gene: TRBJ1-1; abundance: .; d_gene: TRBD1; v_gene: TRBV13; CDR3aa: CASSLDRGNTEAFF; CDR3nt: TGTGCCAGCAGCTTAGACAGGGGGAACACTGAAGCTTTCTTT
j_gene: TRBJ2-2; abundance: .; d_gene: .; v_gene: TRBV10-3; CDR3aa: CAISVTGVGGELFF; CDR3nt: TGTGCCATCAGTGTGACCGGGGTGGGCGGGGAGCTGTTTTTT
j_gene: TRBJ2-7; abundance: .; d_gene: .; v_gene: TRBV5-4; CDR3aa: CASSSGTGAYEQYF; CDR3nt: TGTGCCAGCAGCTCAGGGACGGGGGCCTACGAGCAGTACTTC
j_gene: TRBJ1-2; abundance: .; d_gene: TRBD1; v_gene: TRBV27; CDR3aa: CASSQDRGRGYTF; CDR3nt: TGTGCCAGCAGTCAAGACAGGGGTAGAGGCTACACCTTC
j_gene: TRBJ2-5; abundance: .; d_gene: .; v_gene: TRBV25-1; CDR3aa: CASSEYSQAKETQYF; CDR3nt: TGTGCCAGCAGTGAATACAGTCAAGCGAAGGAGACCCAGTACTTC
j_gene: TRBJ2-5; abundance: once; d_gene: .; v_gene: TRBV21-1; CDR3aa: CASSKYDRGRRWETQYF; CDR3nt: TGTGCCAGCAGCAAATACGACAGGGGGCGCAGGTGGGAGACCCAGTACTTC
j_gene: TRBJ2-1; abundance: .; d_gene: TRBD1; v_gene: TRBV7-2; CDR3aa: CASSSLLQGALDEQFF; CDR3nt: TGTGCCAGCAGCTCGTTGTTACAGGGGGCCCTCGATGAGCAGTTCTTC
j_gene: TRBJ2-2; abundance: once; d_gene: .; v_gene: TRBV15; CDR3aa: CATSRVELVFGGELFF; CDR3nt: TGTGCCACCAGCCGCGTCGAACTAGTGTTCGGCGGGGAGCTGTTTTTT
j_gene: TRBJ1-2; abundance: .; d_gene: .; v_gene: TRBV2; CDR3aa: CATPKLLQQNYGYTF; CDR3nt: TGTGCCACCCCCAAACTGTTACAGCAGAACTATGGCTACACCTTC